A single sample is the source of the 3 T cell receptor beta chains below, sequenced in a study of CD8+CD57+ T cells in acquired aplastic anemia. TCR beta VDJ and CDR3 were profiled, and genomic DNA was the template. TCRdb called the reads again in MiXCR, with one record for every CDR3 protein. This table holds over 150,000 distinct CDR3 sequences, 63% found once. CD8+CD57+ cell expansion had been shown by flow cytometry in patients chosen for sequencing. Sample: sorted CD4+, CD8+, or CD8+CD57+ T cells (not recorded which) from PBMCs. The receptors were gathered from a human donor with aplastic anemia.

The chain has TRBV2 and TRBJ2-3; a possible D gene is TRBD2 (5 bases). The germline V gene encodes CDR1 SNHLY and CDR2 FYNNEI. The V and J ends lost 5 bases and 3 bases respectively, with 15 bases between them. The CDR3 sequence is 15 residues long. The CDR3 sequence is CASSRGQAVTDTQYF. The DNA of the CDR3 is TGTGCCAGCAGTCGCGGCCAAGCGGTGACAGATACGCAGTATTTT.

This chain connects TRBV10-3 to TRBJ2-5, with D perhaps TRBD1 or TRBD2 (5 bases each). This CDR3 contains 13 residues. From germline, CDR1 is ENHRY and CDR2 SYGVKD. Trimming shortened V by 6 bases and J by 11 bases, and 19 bases separated the two germline ends. Written as DNA, the CDR3 is TGTGCCATCAGCTTGGACGGGGTGGGGGAGCAGTACTTC. It yields the protein CAISLDGVGEQYF.

This chain links TRBV7-2 with TRBJ1-2; D remains ambiguous. Germline CDR1 reads SGHTA; CDR2 reads FQGNSA. This CDR3 is built from 17 residues. The ends were cut back, 5 bases at V and 3 bases at J, with 22 bases in the middle. CDR3 sequence reads: CASSPAERPQSHYGYTF. In DNA form, the CDR3 reads TGTGCCAGCAGCCCGGCGGAACGGCCGCAAAGTCACTATGGCTACACCTTC.